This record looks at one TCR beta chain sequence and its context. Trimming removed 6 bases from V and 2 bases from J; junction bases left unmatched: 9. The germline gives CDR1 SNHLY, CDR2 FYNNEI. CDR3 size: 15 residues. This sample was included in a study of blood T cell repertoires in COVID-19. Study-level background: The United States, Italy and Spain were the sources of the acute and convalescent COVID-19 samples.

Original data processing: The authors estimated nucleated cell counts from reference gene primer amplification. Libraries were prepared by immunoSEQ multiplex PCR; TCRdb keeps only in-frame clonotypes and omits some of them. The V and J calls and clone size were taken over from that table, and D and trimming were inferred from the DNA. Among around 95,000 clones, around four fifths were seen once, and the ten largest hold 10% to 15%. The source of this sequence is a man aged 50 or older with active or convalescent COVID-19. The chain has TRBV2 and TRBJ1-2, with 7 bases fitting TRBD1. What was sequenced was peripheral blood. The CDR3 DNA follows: TGTGCCAGCAGGGCTACCCGGACAGGAAACTATGGCTACACCTTC. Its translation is CASRATRTGNYGYTF.